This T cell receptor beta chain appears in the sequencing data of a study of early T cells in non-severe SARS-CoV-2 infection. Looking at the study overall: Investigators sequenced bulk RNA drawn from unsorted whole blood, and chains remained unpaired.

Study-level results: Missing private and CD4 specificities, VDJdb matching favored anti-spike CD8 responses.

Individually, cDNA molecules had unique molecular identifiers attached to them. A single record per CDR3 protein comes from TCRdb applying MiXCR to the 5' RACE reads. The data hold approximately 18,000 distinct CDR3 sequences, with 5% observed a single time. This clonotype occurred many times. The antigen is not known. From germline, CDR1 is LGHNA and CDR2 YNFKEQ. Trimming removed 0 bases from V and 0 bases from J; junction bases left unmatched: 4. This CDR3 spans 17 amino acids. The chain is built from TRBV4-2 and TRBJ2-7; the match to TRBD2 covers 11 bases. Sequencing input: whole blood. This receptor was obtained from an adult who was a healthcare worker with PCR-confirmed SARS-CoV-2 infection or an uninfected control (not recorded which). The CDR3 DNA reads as TGTGCCAGCAGCCAAGACCCTAGCGGGGGGAGCTCCTACGAGCAGTACTTC. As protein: CASSQDPSGGSSYEQYF.